The table lists the clone carrying this T cell receptor beta chain with a few counts. As yet, its antigen is unknown. The data were obtained in a study of regulatory T cells in long-lasting Graves disease. Regarding the study as a whole: Favored gene segments in persistent disease were TRBV28, TRBJ1-2 and TRBJ2-5.

Time point noted: newly diagnosed GD, antithyroid drugs for less than 3 months. Extracted RNA from PBMCs served as the source of the TCR library. Arm-PCR of CDR3 regions and iRepertoire HTBI primers were used to build TCR beta libraries. MiXCR, run by TCRdb on the multiplex PCR reads, gives a single entry per CDR3 protein. The table has roughly 430,000 distinct CDR3 sequences, roughly 15% seen once. Between the trimmed V and J ends, which lost 0 bases and 0 bases, there was a span of 12 bases. Germline V gene lookup returns CDR1 SGHTA and CDR2 FQGNSA. The CDR3 covers 16 residues. These same records also appear under a second study, on T cells in Graves' hyperthyroidism and ophthalmopathy.

This clonotype was sampled from a young woman with Graves disease. The starting material was peripheral blood mononuclear cells (PBMCs), obtained at new diagnosis, from a patient treated with antithyroid drugs. The rearrangement uses TRBV7-2 and TRBJ2-7; D gene unclear. CDR3 sequence (DNA): TGTGCCAGCAGCTTAGCGCCAGGCGGAAGCTCCTACGAGCAGTACTTC. It yields the protein CASSLAPGGSSYEQYF. Supplemented by reference TRBV7-2 and TRBJ2-7, the full variable domain reads GAGVSQSPSNKVTEKGKDVELRCDPISGHTALYWYRQSLGQGLEFLIYFQGNSAPDKSGLPSDRFSAERTGGSVSTLTIQRTQQEDSAVYLCASSLAPGGSSYEQYFGPGTRLTVT.